This TCR beta chain was recovered during a study of blood T cell repertoires in COVID-19. Whole-study context: Sources were T cells, B-cell-depleted T cells, or PBMCs; the material itself was cDNA or gDNA.

The assay was immunoSEQ multiplex PCR, and TCRdb's table has in-frame clones only and misses some. This table holds 80,000 to 100,000 clones, roughly 70% found once. This CDR3 comprises 17 residues. The V segment lost 6 bases and the J segment 3 bases; nucleotides outside the gene matches: 13. Germline V gene sequence: CDR1 MNHEY, CDR2 SVGEGT. The clonotype was recovered from a man in his sixties or seventies with COVID-19, enrolled during active disease. The specimen was peripheral blood. The chain links TRBV6-2 or TRBV6-3 to TRBJ1-5; 8 bases are shared with TRBD1. CDR3 loop: CASSPILGTGYNQPQHF. The CDR3 DNA sequence: TGTGCCAGCAGCCCTATTTTAGGGACAGGCTACAATCAGCCCCAGCATTTT.